The 10 T cell receptor beta chains below come from one sample, sequenced in a study of monozygotic twins with inflammatory bowel disease. No DNA is given; TCRdb re-called the 5' RACE reads and lists each CDR3 protein once. The specimen's table records 400,000 to 500,000 distinct CDR3 sequences. The sequenced sample consisted of blood. The receptors were gathered from a human donor with ulcerative colitis or Crohn's disease, or a healthy co-twin of an affected twin (not recorded which).

This chain links TRBV20-1 with TRBJ2-3; with no DNA, the TCRdb D assignment of TRBD1 cannot be verified. Germline CDR1 and CDR2: DFQATT and SNEGSKA (reference sequence). This CDR3 region has 16 residues. The CDR3 reads CSASHKRDRITDTQYF.

The J gene is TRBJ2-5, the V gene TRBV28; TCRdb names TRBD1, which stays unverified in the absence of DNA. Germline V lookup: CDR1 MDHEN, CDR2 SYDVKM. The CDR3 runs to 12 residues. The CDR3 protein is CASAGVGKTQYF.

The chain is built from TRBV27 and TRBJ2-3; absent DNA, TCRdb's TRBD1 call cannot be checked. From germline, CDR1 is MNHEY and CDR2 SMNVEV (reference sequence). The CDR3 is 17 amino acids. CDR3 in amino acids: CASSLSGSLRGRDTQYF.

The chain combines TRBV5-5 with TRBJ2-5; there is no DNA to check the TCRdb D call of TRBD1. The CDR3 covers 15 residues. From germline, CDR1 is SGHKS and CDR2 YYEKEE (reference sequence). The CDR3 is CASSSDRLYQETQYF.

This chain joins TRBV7-2 and TRBJ2-7; the TRBD1 assignment by TCRdb is unverifiable without DNA. Germline V gene lookup returns CDR1 SGHTA and CDR2 FQGNSA. The CDR3 has 11 residues. The CDR3 reads CASSSRDRVYF.

The chain combines TRBV2 with TRBJ2-3; TCRdb gives TRBD1 as the D gene, but with no DNA this cannot be confirmed. This CDR3 region has 11 residues. Germline CDR1 and CDR2: SNHLY and FYNNEI. This CDR3 is CASGTGGTQYF.

This rearrangement joins TRBV9 to TRBJ2-2. This CDR3 comprises 14 residues. Germline assignment: CDR1 SGDLS and CDR2 YYNGEE. CDR3 sequence: CASSVMSGTGELFF.

The genes are TRBV18 and TRBJ2-7. Germline CDR1 reads KGHSH; CDR2 reads LQKENI. This CDR3 spans 14 amino acids. CDR3 amino acids: CASSPLGQGYEQYF.

This sequence joins TRBV12-2 and TRBJ2-7; TCRdb names TRBD1, which stays unverified in the absence of DNA. TRBV12-2 is flagged as a pseudogene. The CDR3 is 14 residues long. The CDR3 reads CARRGGPCSYEQYF.

The V and J genes are TRBV7-9 and TRBJ2-1; checking the TCRdb D call of TRBD2 is not possible without DNA. There are 17 residues in the CDR3. CDR1 SEHNR and CDR2 FQNEAQ come from the germline V gene (reference sequence). CDR3 protein: CASTLQHRGGVYNEQFF.